Listed here are 19 T cell receptor beta chains from one sample, sequenced in a study of blood T cell repertoires in COVID-19. TCRdb's copy holds only in-frame clones and misses some; the assay was immunoSEQ multiplex PCR. The sample shows hundreds of thousands of clones, 75% to 90% of them seen only once. Sequenced: PBMCs or T cells enriched from blood (not recorded which). The receptors shown here come from a man aged 25 to 45 who had recovered from COVID-19.

The V and J genes are TRBV5-4 and TRBJ2-1, with 8 positions matching TRBD2. Germline V gives CDR1 SGHNT, CDR2 YYREEE (reference sequence). V lost 7 bases, J lost 9 bases, and 6 bases stayed unmatched. There are 12 residues in the CDR3. CDR3 bases: TGTGCCAGCCTCGGGACTAGGGGTGAGCAGTTCTTC. Translated: CASLGTRGEQFF. Full variable domain (missing parts from reference TRBV5-4 and TRBJ2-1): ETGVTQSPTHLIKTRGQQVTLRCSSQSGHNTVSWYQQALGQGPQFIFQYYREEENGRGNFPPRFSGLQFPNYSSELNVNALELDDSALYLCASLGTRGEQFFGPGTRLTVL.

The chain employs TRBV28 and TRBJ1-5; possibly TRBD1 for D (6 bases). Trimming removed 3 bases at V and 2 bases at J, with 11 bases between. Germline V CDR1 and CDR2: MDHEN, SYDVKM. The CDR3 extends over 15 amino acids. CDR3 in DNA: TGTGCCAGCAGTTTCCTACAGGGAGGCAATCAGCCCCAGCATTTT. Translated: CASSFLQGGNQPQHF.

In DNA form, the CDR3 reads TGTGCCAGCAGCACCTACGAGCAGTACTTC. Encoded protein: CASSTYEQYF. The chain employs TRBV2 and TRBJ2-7; unclear D gene. This CDR3 has 10 residues. V lost 6 bases and J lost 2, with 2 bases in between. Germline CDR1 and CDR2: SNHLY and FYNNEI.

CDR3 protein: CATSDPTTNEKLFF. The CDR3 nucleotides are TGTGCCACCAGTGACCCTACAACTAATGAAAAACTGTTTTTT. V gene TRBV24-1 combines with J gene TRBJ1-4; D is unresolved. The CDR3 contains 14 residues. Per germline, CDR1 KGHDR and CDR2 SFDVKD. V was cut by 4 bases and J by 0 bases, with 5 bases left in between.

This clone was seen a single time. The chain joins TRBV6-1 to TRBJ2-5; D is possibly TRBD2 (5 bases). The CDR3 loop spans 15 amino acids. The germline V gene encodes CDR1 MNHNS and CDR2 SASEGT. Trimming removed 2 bases from V and 5 bases from J, with 15 bases in between. The DNA of the CDR3 is TGTGCCAGCAGTGAAAGATTGGTTGGGGAGGAGACCCAGTACTTC. Protein sequence: CASSERLVGEETQYF.

The rearrangement uses TRBV5-6 and TRBJ1-5, with D perhaps matching TRBD1 (6 bases). The CDR3 contains 15 residues. V lost 0 bases to trimming and J lost 3 bases, with 10 bases between them. In germline, CDR1 is SGHDT, CDR2 YYEEEE. CDR3 residues: CASSLGGHNNQPQHF. CDR3 sequence (DNA): TGTGCCAGCAGCTTGGGGGGACATAACAATCAGCCCCAGCATTTT.

V usage is TRBV12-3 or TRBV12-4 and J usage is TRBJ1-1, with D maybe TRBD1 (6 bases). Between the trimmed V and J ends, which lost 5 bases and 11 bases, there was a span of 18 bases. This CDR3 has 13 amino acids. This CDR3 is CASSVLRTGKAFF. CDR3 DNA sequence: TGTGCCAGCAGTGTTCTGCGTACAGGGAAGGCTTTCTTT.

The chain carries TRBV15 and TRBJ2-1; 8 nucleotides line up with TRBD2. Per the germline V gene, CDR1 is LNHNV and CDR2 is YYDKDF (reference sequence). Trimming cost V 3 bases and J 2 bases; bases outside gene matches: 9. The CDR3 spans 17 residues. The CDR3 here is CATSRTGGAITYNEQFF. The CDR3 DNA reads as TGTGCCACCAGCAGGACGGGGGGGGCGATTACCTACAATGAGCAGTTCTTC.

The rearrangement uses TRBV18 and TRBJ2-1; tentative D call: TRBD2 (6 bases). There are 16 residues in the CDR3. Trimming took off 3 bases at V and 3 bases at J, with 15 bases between the two ends. Looked up from germline, CDR1 is KGHSH and CDR2 is LQKENI. The CDR3 spells CASSPPGRDVYNEQFF. CDR3 nucleotide sequence: TGTGCCAGCTCACCTCCGGGGCGGGACGTCTACAATGAGCAGTTCTTC.

Note on this clone: The same CDR3 is also encoded by other DNA sequences in this sample. The gene calls are TRBV7-3 and TRBJ2-5; TRBD1 matches at 10 bases. The CDR3 covers 15 residues. Germline V lookup: CDR1 SGHTA, CDR2 FQGTGA. With V trimmed by 5 bases and J by 5 bases, 8 bases remained unmatched. The CDR3 here is CASSLRQGAGETQYF. As DNA, the CDR3 is TGTGCCAGCAGCCTTAGACAGGGGGCCGGGGAGACCCAGTACTTC.

In its sample, this clone was seen once. The CDR3, as DNA: TGTGCCAGCGAGGGGGAGACTGAAAAACTGTTTTTT. Translated: CASEGETEKLFF. The chain has TRBV12-3 or TRBV12-4 and TRBJ1-4; possibly TRBD1 for D (6 bases). The V end was cut by 8 bases, the J end by 7 bases, with 11 bases between. This CDR3 contains 12 residues.

Written as DNA, the CDR3 is TGTGCCAGCAGACTTACGACAGGGACGGGGCGTGGCTACACCTTC. Amino acid sequence: CASRLTTGTGRGYTF. The chain links TRBV5-6 to TRBJ1-2; 7 nucleotides match TRBD1. V lost 5 bases to trimming and J lost 7 bases; unmatched junction nucleotides: 14. Germline V CDR1 and CDR2: SGHDT, YYEEEE. This CDR3 has 15 amino acids.

The V call is TRBV12-3 or TRBV12-4, the J call TRBJ2-7, with 8 nucleotides matching TRBD1. The length of the CDR3 is 13 residues. J gave up 5 bases and V 6 bases, and 6 bases lay outside the gene matches. The CDR3 DNA reads TGTGCCAGCAGCCCCGGACAGGGCAACGAGCAGTACTTC. This translates into CASSPGQGNEQYF.

J is TRBJ2-7 and V is TRBV4-1, with D unclear. The V end lost 0 bases, the J end lost 6 bases, and 15 bases lay between the germline ends. The germline gives CDR1 MGHRA, CDR2 YSYEKL. The CDR3 runs 15 residues. The CDR3 region has the DNA TGCGCCAGCAGCCAAGAAGCCATGCCCGCAACCGAGCAGTACTTC. Its protein is CASSQEAMPATEQYF.

This chain joins TRBV5-1 and TRBJ2-5; 8 bases match TRBD1. Germline loops: CDR1 SGHRS, CDR2 YFSETQ. With 4 bases clipped from V and 5 bases from J, the junction kept 4 bases outside the gene matches. The CDR3 has 13 amino acids. The CDR3 sequence is CASSQGADETQYF. DNA of the CDR3: TGCGCCAGCAGCCAGGGGGCTGATGAGACCCAGTACTTC.

The chain recombines TRBV7-6 with TRBJ2-7; D perhaps matches TRBD2 (7 bases). Trimming pared 0 bases from V and 2 bases from J, leaving 14 bases between. Germline V gene lookup returns CDR1 SGHVS and CDR2 FNYEAQ. The length of the CDR3 is 16 residues. The CDR3 DNA sequence: TGTGCCAGCAGCTTAGCGGGGGCGGGAGCCCCCTACGAGCAGTACTTC. Protein: CASSLAGAGAPYEQYF.

The gene calls are TRBV13 and TRBJ2-1; 8 bases fit TRBD2. This CDR3 spans 15 amino acids. The germline V gene has CDR1 PRHDT and CDR2 FYEKMQ (reference sequence). V dropped 0 bases and J dropped 4; count of bases not matched to a gene: 2. CDR3 protein: CASSLGLADYNEQFF. In DNA form, the CDR3 reads TGTGCCAGCAGCTTAGGACTAGCGGATTACAATGAGCAGTTCTTC.

V usage is TRBV19 and J usage is TRBJ2-3, with 8 bases fitting TRBD2. This CDR3 comprises 16 residues. Germline CDR1 reads LNHDA; CDR2 reads SQIVND (reference sequence). V gave up 3 bases and J gave up 1 base; unmatched junction bases: 6. CDR3 amino acids: CASSIAGLVGTDTQYF. In DNA form, the CDR3 reads TGTGCCAGTAGTATTGCGGGACTAGTCGGCACAGATACGCAGTATTTT.

The V gene is TRBV7-9, the J gene TRBJ1-3, with TRBD1 matching 7 bases. The V and J ends lost 5 bases and 3 bases, in that order; junction bases with no gene match: 7. This CDR3 comprises 15 residues. Germline CDR1 reads SEHNR; CDR2 reads FQNEAQ (reference sequence). The CDR3 region has the DNA TGTGCCAGCAGCAACACGACAGGGTTTGGAAACACCATATATTTT. It specifies CASSNTTGFGNTIYF.